The source of this T cell receptor beta chain is a study of blood T cell repertoires in COVID-19. Generated by immunoSEQ multiplex PCR, the TCRdb table keeps only in-frame clones and is missing some. Seen here are around 200,000 clones, roughly 88% observed once, and the top ten hold 3.3%. Germline lookup yields CDR1 MNHEY and CDR2 SVGAGI. Unmatched junction bases numbered 10, after V lost 6 bases and J lost 5 bases. CDR3 size: 14 residues. The chain combines TRBV6-5 with TRBJ2-7; 7 bases match TRBD2. The origin of this receptor is a man in his fifties or sixties with acute or convalescent COVID-19. Sequenced: peripheral blood. The CDR3 DNA follows: TGTGCCAGCAGGGCTAGCGGACTCCTGAACGAGCAGTACTTC. Its protein product is CASRASGLLNEQYF.